A selection of T cell receptor beta chains follows, all from one sample in a study of lymphopenia after photon versus proton radiotherapy. The method was immunoSEQ multiplex PCR; TCRdb's version includes in-frame clones alone and lacks a portion of them. This table holds 70,000 to 95,000 clones, around 80% found once. Specimen: peripheral blood, collected from a patient treated with proton-based radiotherapy. Every receptor here comes from a man aged 55 to 70 with pancreatic cancer. CDR3s include the opening cysteine and the closing phenylalanine or tryptophan. D genes are given only for firm matches. Rows give clone size only sometimes, using once, few, many, or a class for an expanded clone.

cdr3_nt,cdr3_aa,j_call,v_call,cdr3_length,clone_size,d_call
TGCAGCGTTGGGAAGAACACTGAAGCTTTCTTT,CSVGKNTEAFF,TRBJ1-1,TRBV29-1,11,few,.
TGTGCCAGCAACCGCGGGCTAGCGGGAGATGAGCAGTTCTTC,CASNRGLAGDEQFF,TRBJ2-1,TRBV5-4,14,.,TRBD2
TGTGCCAGCAGCTTGGGACAGCGGAACGTTGGCTACACCTTC,CASSLGQRNVGYTF,TRBJ1-2,TRBV5-6,14,.,.
TGTGCCAGCAGCCCCTTTCTACTAGCGGGGCGCACAGATACGCAGTATTTT,CASSPFLLAGRTDTQYF,TRBJ2-3,TRBV5-4,17,.,TRBD2
TGTGCCAGCAGCCACAGCGGGACAGGGATTTACAATGAGCAGTTCTTC,CASSHSGTGIYNEQFF,TRBJ2-1,TRBV7-8,16,.,TRBD1
TGTGCCAGCAGCAAGGGACTAGCGGGTCCTACGGGCACCGGGGAGCTGTTTTTT,CASSKGLAGPTGTGELFF,TRBJ2-2,TRBV5-4,18,.,TRBD2
TGTGCCAGCACCTTGACAGGGACCCAAGAGACCCAGTACTTC,CASTLTGTQETQYF,TRBJ2-5,TRBV7-2,14,.,TRBD1
TGTGCCAGCAGTTTAGGTGACGGCCCGTACCAAGAGACCCAGTACTTC,CASSLGDGPYQETQYF,TRBJ2-5,TRBV28,16,.,.
TGTGCCAGCAGCCCGGCAGTTCCCACTTACAATGAGCAGTTCTTC,CASSPAVPTYNEQFF,TRBJ2-1,TRBV2,15,.,.
TGCAGCGTTGAAGAATCTTTCTCTAGCGGGAGGGCCAATGAGCAGTTCTTC,CSVEESFSSGRANEQFF,TRBJ2-1,TRBV29-1,17,.,TRBD2
TGTGCCAGCAGCTCTGGACAGACAAGAAATGAAGAGACCCAGTACTTC,CASSSGQTRNEETQYF,TRBJ2-5,TRBV5-4,16,.,.
TGTGCCAGGGGACGGCAAGAGACCCAGTACTTC,CARGRQETQYF,TRBJ2-5,TRBV2,11,.,.
TGTGCCAGCAGCTTAGCCAGGGATATAGCCAAAAACATTCAGTACTTC,CASSLARDIAKNIQYF,TRBJ2-4,TRBV7-2,16,.,.
TGTGCTAGCAGTTTTACCGGTACAGGGGGCAAGTGGGTAAGGGATAATGAAAAACTGTTTTTT,CASSFTGTGGKWVRDNEKLFF,TRBJ1-4,TRBV7-7,21,.,TRBD1
TGCGCCAGCAGCTTGGCGGGACAGGGTGATAATGAAAAACTGTTTTTT,CASSLAGQGDNEKLFF,TRBJ1-4,TRBV5-1,16,.,TRBD1
TGTGCCAGCAGCTTATGGGTGGCGGGAGGAGAGCAGTTCTTC,CASSLWVAGGEQFF,TRBJ2-1,TRBV7-8,14,.,TRBD2
TGCGCCAGCAGCCAAGAGGTTTTGGCAGGGGGCCTCCACGAGCAGTACTTC,CASSQEVLAGGLHEQYF,TRBJ2-7,TRBV4-3,17,once,TRBD1
TGTGCCAGTAGTCCTCAGACAGATACGCAGTATTTT,CASSPQTDTQYF,TRBJ2-3,TRBV19,12,.,.
TGTGCCAGCAGCGTAGAAGCGGGAGGGTTATCAGATACGCAGTATTTT,CASSVEAGGLSDTQYF,TRBJ2-3,TRBV9,16,.,TRBD2
TGTGCCAGTTCGACAGGCGTTATGTCCTATGGCTACACCTTC,CASSTGVMSYGYTF,TRBJ1-2,TRBV19,14,.,.
TGCGCCAGCAGCCTAGGGACTAGCGGGAGATTCACAGATACGCAGTATTTT,CASSLGTSGRFTDTQYF,TRBJ2-3,TRBV5-1,17,once,TRBD2
TGTGCCATCCAGCTTACCCGGGGGAGGAACACTGAAGCTTTCTTT,CAIQLTRGRNTEAFF,TRBJ1-1,TRBV28,15,.,.
TGTGCCAGCAGAGAGGGAGGGAGGTCCTACGAGCAGTACTTC,CASREGGRSYEQYF,TRBJ2-7,TRBV6-4,14,.,TRBD2
TGTGCCAGCAGCGCAGATTACGAGCAGTACTTC,CASSADYEQYF,TRBJ2-7,TRBV5-6,11,.,.
TGCGCCAGCAGCCTGGAGATGGGAAATACTAACTATGGCTACACCTTC,CASSLEMGNTNYGYTF,TRBJ1-2,TRBV5-1,16,.,.
TGTGCCAGCAGCTTAGCGACGAGCGGGACGGGCTACGAGCAGTACTTC,CASSLATSGTGYEQYF,TRBJ2-7,TRBV7-8,16,.,TRBD2
TGCGCCAGCAGCGGCCCTACGTCCCGATACACAGATACGCAGTATTTT,CASSGPTSRYTDTQYF,TRBJ2-3,TRBV5-1,16,.,.
TGTGCCAGCAGTTTAAGGCAGGGGTTGGATAATGAGCAGTTCTTC,CASSLRQGLDNEQFF,TRBJ2-1,TRBV27,15,.,.
TGCAGCGTTGAGGGTACGAACACCGGGGAGCTGTTTTTT,CSVEGTNTGELFF,TRBJ2-2,TRBV29-1,13,.,.
TGTGCCAGCAGCTTGGCCGGTACCGACGGCTACACCTTC,CASSLAGTDGYTF,TRBJ1-2,TRBV5-6,13,.,.
TGTGCCAGCAGCCCGGGCGTGCGGCTGGGGGATACGCAGTATTTT,CASSPGVRLGDTQYF,TRBJ2-3,TRBV5-6,15,.,.
TGTGCCTGGTGTTCTAGCGGATACAATGAGCAGTTCTTC,CAWCSSGYNEQFF,TRBJ2-1,TRBV30,13,.,TRBD2
TGTGCCAGCAGCTCCGCTAGCGGGAGGGCCCTCCCCTACAATGAGCAGTTCTTC,CASSSASGRALPYNEQFF,TRBJ2-1,TRBV13,18,.,TRBD2
TGTGCCAGCACTGGATTGGGGCCACTAGCGGGAGCAGATACGCAGTATTTT,CASTGLGPLAGADTQYF,TRBJ2-3,TRBV28,17,once,TRBD2
TGTGCCAGCAGCGAGGGGCTAGCGGGAGCCGGGGAGCTGTTTTTT,CASSEGLAGAGELFF,TRBJ2-2,TRBV9,15,few,TRBD2
TGTGCCAGCAACCCTCGGACAGGGGGCGGGTACGAGCAGTACTTC,CASNPRTGGGYEQYF,TRBJ2-7,TRBV28,15,.,TRBD1
TGTGCCAGCAGCCCTGGGACAGTGAACACTGAAGCTTTCTTT,CASSPGTVNTEAFF,TRBJ1-1,TRBV7-9,14,once,TRBD1
TGTGCCAGCAGGCTTGGGACTGTTGTGAATGAGCAGTTCTTC,CASRLGTVVNEQFF,TRBJ2-1,TRBV2,14,once,.
TGCGCCAGCAGTGGACAGGGTGGGTACGAGCAGTACTTC,CASSGQGGYEQYF,TRBJ2-7,TRBV5-1,13,.,TRBD1
TGTGCCAGCAGGGGACAGGGCAGGAGTGGCTACACCTTC,CASRGQGRSGYTF,TRBJ1-2,TRBV11-3,13,few,TRBD1
TGTGCCACCAGCCGCGGGAGGGGGGAAGAGACCCAGTACTTC,CATSRGRGEETQYF,TRBJ2-5,TRBV15,14,.,TRBD2
TGTGCCAGTAGTATTTTAGGGTTGGCGACAGATACGCAGTATTTT,CASSILGLATDTQYF,TRBJ2-3,TRBV19,15,once,.
TGTGCCAGCAGCTCCGATAGCGGGAGAGTCTACGAGCAGTACTTC,CASSSDSGRVYEQYF,TRBJ2-7,TRBV7-9,15,.,TRBD2
TGTGCCAGCACCCGCGCCGGGAGCAATCAGCCCCAGCATTTT,CASTRAGSNQPQHF,TRBJ1-5,TRBV27,14,few,.